The next 30 T cell receptor beta chains were all read from a single sample in a study of cytomegalovirus exposure and HLA in healthy donors. The PCR ran on 60 Vbeta and 13 Jbeta primers. Sequencing was performed with immunoSEQ multiplex PCR; in TCRdb, only in-frame clones are kept and a portion is missing. The sample holds about 76,000 clones, 80% to 90% seen once. Sequenced: PBMCs. These receptors all stem from a young woman in good health and CMV-seronegative.

This clone was recorded a few times. The J gene is TRBJ1-1, the V gene TRBV5-4, with D tentatively TRBD1 (5 bases). Trimming pared 0 bases from V and 3 bases from J, leaving 12 bases between. The CDR3 totals 15 residues. Germline V lookup: CDR1 SGHNT, CDR2 YYREEE (reference sequence). CDR3 coding DNA: TGTGCCAGCAGCTTGGCCGGGGGGATGGACACTGAAGCTTTCTTT. Protein: CASSLAGGMDTEAFF.

The chain is built from TRBV6-5 and TRBJ1-2, with TRBD1 identical over 10 bases. Germline trimming cut 5 bases from V and 3 bases from J; bases unmatched to any gene: 6. The length of the CDR3 is 15 residues. CDR1 MNHEY and CDR2 SVGAGI come from the germline V gene. The CDR3 bases are TGTGCCAGCAGTCACGACAGGGGGCAGGACTATGGCTACACCTTC. This sequence encodes CASSHDRGQDYGYTF.

The rearrangement uses TRBV6-5 and TRBJ2-3, with a weak D call TRBD2 (6 bases). Trimming cost V 0 bases and J 2 bases, with 9 bases left between them. The CDR3 length is 15 residues. The germline CDR1 and CDR2 sequences are MNHEY and SVGAGI. CDR3 loop: CASSYSGDFTDTQYF. Written as DNA, the CDR3 is TGTGCCAGCAGTTACTCCGGGGACTTCACAGATACGCAGTATTTT.

Only one count was recorded for this clone. The CDR3, as DNA: TGCGCCAGCAGCATCGTACAGAACACTGAAGCTTTCTTT. Translating it yields CASSIVQNTEAFF. V usage is TRBV5-1 and J usage is TRBJ1-1; D remains unclear. This CDR3 comprises 13 residues. Germline V CDR1 and CDR2: SGHRS, YFSETQ. V was shortened by 4 bases and J by 1 base, with 8 bases between the two germline ends.

J is TRBJ2-3 and V is TRBV15; 7 nucleotides align to TRBD1. V was clipped by 0 bases and J by 1 base; unmatched bases: 4. The CDR3 totals 16 residues. The V gene's germline CDR1 is LNHNV and CDR2 YYDKDF (reference sequence). In DNA, the CDR3 is TGTGCCACCAGCAGAGAGAGGGGGCTCGGCACAGATACGCAGTATTTT. Encoded protein: CATSRERGLGTDTQYF.

The chain recombines TRBV30 with TRBJ2-7; 7 nucleotides match TRBD2. The CDR3 has 16 residues. Germline CDR1 and CDR2: GTSNPN and SVGIG (reference sequence). With V trimmed by 2 bases and J by 3 bases, 13 bases remained unmatched. For the CDR3, the DNA is TGTGCCTGGAGTAGTTCCCCAGTGAGGGAGGGCTACGAGCAGTACTTC. Translating gives CAWSSSPVREGYEQYF.

This chain uses TRBV28 with TRBJ1-2; a weak D match, TRBD1 (6 bases). CDR1 and CDR2 (germline): MDHEN, SYDVKM. Trimming left V 9 bases short and J 6 bases short, with 23 bases between. The CDR3 has 15 residues. The CDR3 sequence is CASGGGPGSVDGYTF. The CDR3 region has the DNA TGTGCCAGTGGGGGGGGCCCCGGTTCTGTGGATGGCTACACCTTC.

This clone was observed a few times. J is TRBJ1-1 and V is TRBV30; 7 bases map to TRBD1. Germline V gene sequence: CDR1 GTSNPN, CDR2 SVGIG (reference sequence). The V segment lost 5 bases and the J segment 0 bases; nucleotides outside the gene matches: 12. The CDR3 sequence is 16 residues long. CDR3 loop: CAWGATGPIMNTEAFF. The CDR3 DNA sequence: TGTGCCTGGGGGGCGACAGGGCCAATTATGAACACTGAAGCTTTCTTT.

J is TRBJ2-5 and V is TRBV9; no clear D. Judging by the DNA end, TRBJ2-7 fits better; the J call may be wrong. Germline CDR1 and CDR2: SGDLS and YYNGEE. This CDR3 has 13 amino acids. The CDR3 bases are TGTGCCAGCAGCGTAGTAGCCCTTTCCGAGCAGTACTTC. Translating it yields CASSVVALSEQYF.

The V call is TRBV13, the J call TRBJ2-7; D is possibly TRBD1 (6 bases). The germline V gene encodes CDR1 PRHDT and CDR2 FYEKMQ (reference sequence). The V end was cut by 4 bases, the J end by 4 bases, with 11 bases between. The CDR3 loop spans 13 amino acids. In nucleotides, the CDR3 is TGTGCCAGCAGCTATTGGACAGCATACGAGCAGTACTTC. It yields the protein CASSYWTAYEQYF.

This chain links TRBV5-6 with TRBJ2-5, with D maybe TRBD2 (6 bases). Germline values: CDR1 SGHDT, CDR2 YYEEEE. This CDR3 comprises 15 residues. The germline V and J ends were trimmed by 0 bases and 2 bases, with 11 bases remaining between them. The CDR3 sequence is CASSLVLGGQETQYF. The DNA of the CDR3 is TGTGCCAGCAGCTTGGTTCTGGGGGGACAAGAGACCCAGTACTTC.

This clone was observed a few times. The chain employs TRBV5-6 and TRBJ1-5, with 9 bases identical to TRBD1. CDR1 is SGHDT, CDR2 YYEEEE, per germline. Trimming cost V 2 bases and J 6 bases; bases outside gene matches: 12. The CDR3 consists of 17 residues. The CDR3 nucleotides read TGTGCCAGCAGCTTCGGACCACCGGGACAGGGAGTTCAGCCCCAGCATTTT. Protein: CASSFGPPGQGVQPQHF.

This clone came up a few times. The rearrangement links TRBV29-1 to TRBJ1-3; D might be TRBD1 (6 bases). The CDR3 spans 15 residues. The germline gives CDR1 SQVTM, CDR2 ANQGSEA. The germline V and J ends were trimmed by 0 bases and 2 bases, with 11 bases remaining between them. In nucleotides, the CDR3 is TGCAGCGTTGAAGAGCAGGGGAGACCTGGAAACACCATATATTTT. Its protein is CSVEEQGRPGNTIYF.

V gene TRBV28 combines with J gene TRBJ2-5; D gene ambiguous. Germline assignment: CDR1 MDHEN and CDR2 SYDVKM. The ends were cut back, 2 bases at V and 11 bases at J, with 18 bases in the middle. This CDR3 spans 14 amino acids. The CDR3 protein is CASSLPIPKLEQYF. In DNA, the CDR3 is TGTGCCAGCAGTTTACCCATTCCCAAGCTAGAGCAGTACTTC.

The chain is built from TRBV5-4 and TRBJ2-2; D is unresolved. CDR1 and CDR2 (germline): SGHNT, YYREEE (reference sequence). V was pared by 0 bases and J by 0 bases, with 9 bases between. This CDR3 is 16 amino acids long. The CDR3, as DNA: TGTGCCAGCAGCTTGGACCCCGGAGCGAACACCGGGGAGCTGTTTTTT. Protein sequence: CASSLDPGANTGELFF.

The rearrangement links TRBV6-5 to TRBJ1-2; 10 nucleotides match TRBD1. From germline, CDR1 is MNHEY and CDR2 SVGAGI. After removal of 6 bases from V and 8 bases from J, the junction contained 9 bases not matched to a gene. This CDR3 contains 14 residues. CDR3 region: CASRSRDRGNGYTF. Written as DNA, the CDR3 is TGTGCCAGCAGATCCCGGGACAGGGGAAACGGCTACACCTTC.

The V gene is TRBV10-3, the J gene TRBJ2-1; 13 bases match TRBD2. V lost 4 bases to trimming and J lost 7 bases; unmatched junction nucleotides: 10. CDR1 is ENHRY, CDR2 SYGVKD, per germline. The CDR3 is 17 residues long. CDR3 region: CAISGGTGGLAGNEQFF. The CDR3 region has the DNA TGTGCCATCAGTGGGGGGACTGGGGGACTAGCGGGAAATGAGCAGTTCTTC.

This chain joins TRBV4-3 and TRBJ2-2; no reliable D call. Looked up from germline, CDR1 is LGHNA and CDR2 is YSLEER. This CDR3 contains 13 residues. V was pared by 2 bases and J by 6 bases, with 7 bases between. The CDR3 spells CASSQWPPGELFF. The CDR3 DNA sequence: TGCGCCAGCAGCCAATGGCCCCCCGGGGAGCTGTTTTTT.

This clone was observed a handful of times. The chain combines TRBV9 with TRBJ2-7; D gene uncertain. The CDR3 is 15 residues long. Germline-derived CDR1 and CDR2 are SGDLS and YYNGEE. V was clipped by 4 bases and J by 2 bases, with 16 bases between them. CDR3: CASSRRGNKAYEQYF. DNA for the CDR3: TGTGCCAGCAGCAGACGAGGTAACAAGGCCTACGAGCAGTACTTC.

This rearrangement joins TRBV29-1 to TRBJ2-5; the D gene is possibly TRBD1 (5 bases). Trimming stripped 4 bases from V and 1 base from J, with 7 bases between. There are 12 residues in the CDR3. Germline values: CDR1 SQVTM, CDR2 ANQGSEA. The CDR3 DNA follows: TGCAGCGTTGGCCAGGGCCAAGAGACCCAGTACTTC. This translates into CSVGQGQETQYF.

The rearrangement uses TRBV28 and TRBJ1-1; tentative D call: TRBD1 (6 bases). CDR3 length equals 14 residues. V lost 4 bases and J lost 4, with 13 bases in between. Germline CDR1 MDHEN, CDR2 SYDVKM. This CDR3 is CASSSGGRATEAFF. The CDR3 DNA reads TGTGCCAGCAGTTCCGGGGGGCGAGCCACTGAAGCTTTCTTT.

This rearrangement joins TRBV7-9 to TRBJ2-5; possibly TRBD2 for D (5 bases). The CDR3 is 13 residues long. CDR1 SEHNR and CDR2 FQNEAQ come from the germline V gene (reference sequence). V was pared by 2 bases and J by 3 bases, with 7 bases between. CDR3 residues: CASSLRREETQYF. In DNA form, the CDR3 reads TGTGCCAGCAGCTTAAGGCGGGAAGAGACCCAGTACTTC.

The V and J genes are TRBV28 and TRBJ1-2, with D possibly TRBD1 on 5 matching bases. The CDR3 is 12 amino acids. Deletions cut 10 bases from V and 5 bases from J, with 14 bases between. Germline CDR1 is MDHEN and CDR2 is SYDVKM. Here the CDR3 DNA reads TGTGCCACCGCAGACAGCCTATATGGCTACACCTTC. Its translation is CATADSLYGYTF.

The J gene is TRBJ1-2, the V gene TRBV27; 9 positions agree with TRBD1. CDR3 size: 16 residues. The V and J ends lost 5 bases and 4 bases, in that order; junction bases with no gene match: 11. Germline CDR1 is MNHEY and CDR2 is SMNVEV (reference sequence). This CDR3 reads CASSGTGQGILYGYTF. As DNA, the CDR3 is TGTGCCAGCAGTGGGACAGGGCAGGGGATTCTCTATGGCTACACCTTC.

The V gene is TRBV5-1, the J gene TRBJ1-6, with 7 bases lining up with TRBD1. The J segment lost 8 bases and the V segment lost 0 bases, leaving 5 bases of the junction unmatched. The CDR3 is 15 residues long. The germline V gene has CDR1 SGHRS and CDR2 YFSETQ. CDR3 nucleotide sequence: TGCGCCAGCAGCTTGGGAGGGGGCTGGGATTCACCCCTCCACTTT. This encodes CASSLGGGWDSPLHF. Drawing the rest from reference TRBV5-1 and TRBJ1-6, the complete variable domain is KAGVTQTPRYLIKTRGQQVTLSCSPISGHRSVSWYQQTPGQGLQFLFEYFSETQRNKGNFPGRFSGRQFSNSRSEMNVSTLELGDSALYLCASSLGGGWDSPLHFGNGTRLTVT.

The chain employs TRBV5-1 and TRBJ2-3; 7 bases map to TRBD2. Trimming at V came to 6 bases and at J to 3 bases, leaving 13 bases not matched to a gene. The CDR3 extends over 16 amino acids. Germline V CDR1 and CDR2: SGHRS, YFSETQ. In DNA form, the CDR3 reads TGCGCCAGCAAGGGGAAGAGCGGGGCCATTACAGATACGCAGTATTTT. It yields the protein CASKGKSGAITDTQYF.

The J gene is TRBJ1-1, the V gene TRBV6-5; D possibly corresponds to TRBD1 (5 bases). The germline CDR1 and CDR2 sequences are MNHEY and SVGAGI. Trimming cost V 5 bases and J 3 bases, with 16 bases left between them. The CDR3 loop spans 15 amino acids. The CDR3 sequence is CASSPLGQGYTEAFF. In DNA form, the CDR3 reads TGTGCCAGCAGTCCGTTGGGGCAGGGATACACTGAAGCTTTCTTT.

This rearrangement joins TRBV5-1 to TRBJ1-2, with 8 bases fitting TRBD1. The J segment lost 2 bases and the V segment lost 2 bases, leaving 5 bases of the junction unmatched. CDR1 and CDR2 (germline): SGHRS, YFSETQ. The CDR3 totals 15 residues. CDR3 nucleotides: TGCGCCAGCAGCTTATACGGGACAGGCAACTATGGCTACACCTTC. Translating it yields CASSLYGTGNYGYTF.

The chain employs TRBV29-1 and TRBJ2-1; possible D gene TRBD2, 5 bases. The CDR3 runs 12 residues. Trimming pared 5 bases from V and 6 bases from J, leaving 11 bases between. The germline V gene has CDR1 SQVTM and CDR2 ANQGSEA. The DNA of the CDR3 is TGCAGCGTTCGGGATTCGGGCAATGAGCAGTTCTTC. Amino acid sequence: CSVRDSGNEQFF.

The chain is built from TRBV5-1 and TRBJ2-1; TRBD2 aligns across 7 bases. This CDR3 contains 15 residues. The germline gives CDR1 SGHRS, CDR2 YFSETQ. The V gene end was trimmed by 0 bases and the J gene end by 3 bases; junction bases not matched to a gene: 3. The CDR3 DNA reads TGCGCCAGCAGCTTGGCCTCTAGCGGCTACAATGAGCAGTTCTTC. Translated: CASSLASSGYNEQFF.